The present T cell receptor (beta chain) was sequenced within a study of blood T cell repertoires in COVID-19. The germline CDR1 and CDR2 sequences are LGHNA and YSLEER. The germline V and J ends were trimmed by 4 bases and 2 bases, with 11 bases remaining between them. This CDR3 comprises 14 residues. How the authors handled the data: Nucleated cell number was recorded as an estimate derived from reference gene primer amplification. Some clones are missing from TCRdb's copy, which holds only in-frame ones; the method was immunoSEQ multiplex PCR. That table gives V, J and clone size, and the DNA gave D and trimming. The sample holds 84,000 or so clones; around 92% are singletons and the top ten take about 5.9%.

Sequencing was done on a sample of peripheral blood. The chain uses TRBV4-3 and TRBJ1-2; maybe TRBD1 (6 bases). This clonotype was sampled from a woman between 55 and 75 years old with active COVID-19. The CDR3 here is CASSPSDRNYGYTF. For the CDR3, the DNA is TGCGCCAGCAGCCCCTCGGACAGAAACTATGGCTACACCTTC.